This T cell receptor (beta chain) was captured by sequencing in a study of blood T cell repertoires in COVID-19. Study-wide background: COVID-19 samples collected from the United States, Italy and Spain covered acute and convalescent phases.

Authors' analysis steps: Nucleated cell number was recorded as an estimate derived from reference gene primer amplification. Only in-frame clones appear in the TCRdb table, and some are missing; sequencing was by immunoSEQ multiplex PCR. Clone size and the V and J calls come from that table; the DNA yielded D and trimming. In the table there are some 290,000 clones, roughly 80% of which are singletons. V was pared by 5 bases and J by 2 bases, with 15 bases of the junction left unmatched. The CDR3 length is 18 residues. Per germline, CDR1 MNHNY and CDR2 SVGAGI (reference sequence). The receptor was isolated from a man aged 55 to 70 who had recovered from COVID-19. The sample was peripheral blood. This sequence joins TRBV6-6 and TRBJ2-3; 8 bases line up with TRBD2. The CDR3 coding sequence is TGTGCCAGCAGTGGATCAGGGGTAGCGGGACGATACACAGATACGCAGTATTTT. This translates into CASSGSGVAGRYTDTQYF.